Reported below is one T cell receptor (beta chain). Its antigen specificity is not known. Per-nucleotide qualities are absent, and no much larger clonotype sits a single base away. Library preparation used the immunoSEQ multiplex PCR assay. Sourced from immuneACCESS, this table was stored by TCRdb with only in-frame sequences that have V and J called. A share of the clones is absent; for the studies checked, an unresolved V gene accounts for under half, and the remainder has no known explanation. The sample table shows tens of thousands of clones, and 55% to 75% are seen once. The ten largest clones add up to roughly a tenth of the sample. This sample is part of a study of radiotherapy plus CTLA-4 blockade in lung cancer (dated 2018 in TCRdb). Study-wide context: Among the enrolled patients, about 19% had an objective response, and less than 40% reached disease control.

Broader findings and caveats from the paper: After treatment with radiotherapy and ipilimumab, TCR clones that originated in tumors expanded in peripheral blood. The strongest predictors of response were reported to be early dynamic shifts in blood T cell clones along with a rise in serum interferon-beta following radiation.

The study tested focal radiation therapy combined with CTLA-4 blockade (ipilimumab) in patients with chemo-refractory metastatic non-small-cell lung cancer. The germline V gene specifies SGDLS as CDR1 and YYNGEE as CDR2. The germline V end is reduced by 6 bases and the J end by 0 bases; junction bases left unmatched: 5. From cysteine to phenylalanine, the CDR3 is 14 amino acids long. The retained sequence is limited to the CDR3, 42 bases, with the frame set at the first base. The sequence joins TRBV9 to TRBJ1-2, and 7 bases in between align with TRBD1. This TCR was recovered from a human donor with non-small cell lung cancer who had stable disease on radiotherapy plus ipilimumab. The specimen comprised peripheral blood, sampled from a patient treated with radiotherapy plus ipilimumab. CDR3 reads: CASIRQGANYGYTF. The DNA reads as follows: TGTGCCAGCATCCGACAGGGAGCTAACTATGGCTACACCTTC.